Each of the 19 T cell receptor beta chains below was sequenced from the same sample in a study of human T cells and chemical hapten exposure. TCRdb used MiXCR to reprocess the RACE reads, holding one entry per CDR3 protein. In the table there are 300,000 to 350,000 distinct CDR3 sequences, 5.5% to 8% of which are singletons. Time point meaning: patch test 1, 2 weeks after DPC sensitization. Treatment in this sample: therapeutic diphenylcyclopropenone sensitization with weekly scalp DPC. The sample here was whole blood, taken in connection with sensitization to the hapten diphenylcyclopropenone (DPC). The receptors come from a woman aged 18 to 35 with alopecia areata. Some clones in this sample may be carry-over from other donors' samples.

This clonotype occurred many times. The chain links TRBV9 to TRBJ2-6; D gene ambiguous. This CDR3 comprises 16 residues. V was pared by 2 bases and J by 0 bases, with 9 bases between. Germline assignment: CDR1 SGDLS and CDR2 YYNGEE. In nucleotides, the CDR3 is TGTGCCAGCAGCGTTGACGACCTCTCTGGGGCCAACGTCCTGACTTTC. Its protein is CASSVDDLSGANVLTF.

This clonotype was seen repeatedly, ten times or more. J is TRBJ1-1 and V is TRBV7-9; D gene unclear. The V gene's germline CDR1 is SEHNR and CDR2 FQNEAQ (reference sequence). V was shortened by 1 base and J by 5 bases, with 11 bases between the two germline ends. The CDR3 loop spans 14 amino acids. The CDR3 region has the DNA TGTGCCAGCAGCTTAGGGGGAGGATATACTGAAGCTTTCTTT. Its translation is CASSLGGGYTEAFF.

This chain joins TRBV7-9 and TRBJ2-1, with D maybe TRBD2 (5 bases). This CDR3 has 15 amino acids. V lost 5 bases to trimming and J lost 0 bases, with 11 bases between them. Germline V gene data show CDR1 as SEHNR and CDR2 as FQNEAQ (reference sequence). CDR3 loop: CASSPRTDSYNEQFF. The CDR3 DNA follows: TGTGCCAGCAGCCCAAGGACTGACTCCTACAATGAGCAGTTCTTC.

This clonotype was recorded a few times. The chain joins TRBV3-1 to TRBJ1-5; D unclear. The V gene lost 2 bases and the J gene lost 5 bases, with 13 bases spanning the gap. Germline V gene lookup returns CDR1 LGHDT and CDR2 YNNKEL (reference sequence). This CDR3 is built from 15 residues. The CDR3 sequence: CASSQNAIRDQPQHF. The CDR3 DNA is TGTGCCAGCAGCCAAAATGCAATTCGGGATCAGCCCCAGCATTTT.

This clonotype was seen many times. The V and J genes are TRBV29-1 and TRBJ1-1, with D unclear. Per germline, CDR1 SQVTM and CDR2 ANQGSEA. The CDR3 consists of 10 residues. Trimming removed 7 bases at V and 8 bases at J, with 11 bases between. The DNA of the CDR3 is TGCAGCGCTTACCACAGAGAAGCTTTCTTT. This sequence encodes CSAYHREAFF.

The V and J genes are TRBV4-2 and TRBJ2-1; 8 bases map to TRBD2. This CDR3 is 16 amino acids long. The V and J ends lost 0 bases and 7 bases, in that order; junction bases with no gene match: 8. Germline V lookup: CDR1 LGHNA, CDR2 YNFKEQ. The CDR3 spells CASSQETGGPGNEQFF. The CDR3 nucleotides read TGTGCCAGCAGCCAAGAGACGGGGGGGCCTGGGAATGAGCAGTTCTTC.

This clonotype occurred a few times. The chain links TRBV7-2 to TRBJ1-5; no clear D. This CDR3 region has 15 residues. Looked up from germline, CDR1 is SGHTA and CDR2 is FQGNSA. V shed 6 bases and J shed 5 bases, with 17 bases lying between them. CDR3 sequence (DNA): TGTGCCAGCAGGTCTATGTTGCGGGCGGATCAGCCCCAGCATTTT. The encoded protein is CASRSMLRADQPQHF. Drawing the rest from reference TRBV7-2 and TRBJ1-5, the complete variable domain is GAGVSQSPSNKVTEKGKDVELRCDPISGHTALYWYRQSLGQGLEFLIYFQGNSAPDKSGLPSDRFSAERTGGSVSTLTIQRTQQEDSAVYLCASRSMLRADQPQHFGDGTRLSIL.

The CDR3 DNA follows: TGTGCCACCAGTGTCAGTGAACTATGGCACTACACCTTC. This gives the protein CATSVSELWHYTF. This chain links TRBV24-1 with TRBJ1-2, with unresolved D. The germline CDR1 and CDR2 sequences are KGHDR and SFDVKD. V was shortened by 5 bases and J by 10 bases, with 16 bases between the two germline ends. The length of the CDR3 is 13 residues.

This clonotype was observed a handful of times. The V call is TRBV9, the J call TRBJ2-3, with D possibly TRBD2 on 7 matching bases. V was trimmed by 0 bases and J by 0 bases, leaving 11 bases between them. Germline CDR1 is SGDLS and CDR2 is YYNGEE. The CDR3 runs 16 residues. Here the CDR3 DNA reads TGTGCCAGCAGCGTAGGCTCGGGGGGCAGCACAGATACGCAGTATTTT. This gives the protein CASSVGSGGSTDTQYF.

In its sample, this clonotype was seen many times. The V and J genes are TRBV12-3 or TRBV12-4 and TRBJ2-2, with a possible D match to TRBD1 (6 bases). The CDR3 runs 14 residues. Trimming shortened V by 4 bases and J by 5 bases, and 11 bases separated the two germline ends. The CDR3 is CASSSTGTTGELFF. The DNA of the CDR3 is TGTGCCAGCAGTTCGACAGGAACTACCGGGGAGCTGTTTTTT.

At least ten counts were recorded for this clonotype. J is TRBJ1-1 and V is TRBV20-1; a possible D gene is TRBD1 (5 bases). V was pared by 1 base and J by 5 bases, with 11 bases between. There are 13 residues in the CDR3. From germline, CDR1 is DFQATT and CDR2 SNEGSKA (reference sequence). CDR3 sequence (DNA): TGCAGTGCTAGAGGGGGGAAATTAACTGAAGCTTTCTTT. Its translation is CSARGGKLTEAFF.

This clonotype was picked up a small number of times. The rearrangement joins TRBV5-6 to TRBJ2-3; D may be TRBD1 or TRBD2 (5 bases each). The CDR3 contains 13 residues. Trimming pared 3 bases from V and 4 bases from J, leaving 9 bases between. CDR1 is SGHDT and CDR2 is YYEEEE in the germline V gene. CDR3 amino acids: CASSSWDADTQYF. CDR3 in DNA: TGTGCCAGCAGCTCCTGGGACGCAGATACGCAGTATTTT.

This clonotype was detected only a few times. The rearrangement uses TRBV7-2 and TRBJ2-7; no definite D call. The CDR3 is 13 residues long. The ends were cut back, 5 bases at V and 2 bases at J, with 10 bases in the middle. The germline CDR1 and CDR2 sequences are SGHTA and FQGNSA. The CDR3 nucleotides are TGTGCCAGCAGCCCCATGTGGGCCTACGAGCAGTACTTC. Protein sequence: CASSPMWAYEQYF.

This clonotype was seen repeatedly, ten times or more. This chain joins TRBV29-1 and TRBJ1-4; perhaps TRBD1 as D (5 bases). The CDR3 is 11 amino acids. CDR1 is SQVTM, CDR2 ANQGSEA, per germline. Deletions cut 4 bases from V and 11 bases from J, with 11 bases between. The CDR3 loop is CSVGKEGKLFF. The CDR3 region has the DNA TGCAGCGTTGGGAAGGAGGGGAAACTGTTTTTT.

This clonotype was detected a few times. CDR3 sequence reads: CASSLLGQGASYEQYF. Here the CDR3 DNA reads TGTGCCAGCAGCTTACTGGGACAGGGAGCGTCCTACGAGCAGTACTTC. V and J are TRBV7-3 and TRBJ2-7; 9 bases agree with TRBD1. CDR3 size: 16 residues. J lost 1 base, V lost 2 bases, and 6 bases had no gene match. Germline V gives CDR1 SGHTA, CDR2 FQGTGA.

This chain connects TRBV12-3 or TRBV12-4 to TRBJ1-5, with a possible D match to TRBD1 (6 bases). Trimming took off 6 bases at V and 4 bases at J, with 10 bases between the two ends. This CDR3 is 13 amino acids long. CDR3 region: CASREGGNQPQHF. DNA of the CDR3: TGTGCCAGCAGGGAGGGGGGGAATCAGCCCCAGCATTTT.

This clonotype has just one count. The V gene is TRBV6-5, the J gene TRBJ1-1; the D gene is possibly TRBD1 (5 bases). CDR3 length: 13 residues. V was cut by 2 bases and J by 5 bases, with 9 bases left in between. CDR1 and CDR2 (germline): MNHEY, SVGAGI. The CDR3: CASSYVRETEAFF. Written as DNA, the CDR3 is TGTGCCAGCAGTTACGTCAGGGAGACTGAAGCTTTCTTT.

This clonotype has only a few counts. CDR3 amino acids: CAICRQGNQPQHF. CDR3 sequence (DNA): TGTGCCATCTGTCGGCAGGGCAATCAGCCCCAGCATTTT. The V call is TRBV10-3, the J call TRBJ1-5, with unresolved D. V shed 8 bases and J shed 2 bases, with 10 bases lying between them. This CDR3 has 13 amino acids. Germline loops: CDR1 ENHRY, CDR2 SYGVKD.

J is TRBJ1-3 and V is TRBV25-1, with TRBD1 as a possible D gene (6 bases). The CDR3 runs 16 residues. CDR1 MGHDK and CDR2 SYGVNS come from the germline V gene. The germline V and J ends were trimmed by 5 bases and 2 bases, with 16 bases remaining between them. The CDR3 loop reads CASSPPGHSAGNTIYF. The CDR3 nucleotides are TGTGCCAGCAGTCCACCGGGACATTCTGCTGGAAACACCATATATTTT.